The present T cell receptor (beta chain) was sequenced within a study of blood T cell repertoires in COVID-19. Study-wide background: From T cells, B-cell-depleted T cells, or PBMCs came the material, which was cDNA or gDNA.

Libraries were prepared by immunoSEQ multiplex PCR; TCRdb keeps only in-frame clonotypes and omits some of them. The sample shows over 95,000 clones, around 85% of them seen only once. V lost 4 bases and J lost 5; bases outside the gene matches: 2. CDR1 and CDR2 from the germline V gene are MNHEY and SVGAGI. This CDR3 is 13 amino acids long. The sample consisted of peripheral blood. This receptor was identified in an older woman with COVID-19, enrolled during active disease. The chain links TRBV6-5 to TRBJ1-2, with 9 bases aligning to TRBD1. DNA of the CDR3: TGTGCCAGCAGTTTCGGGACAGGGTATGGCTACACCTTC. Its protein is CASSFGTGYGYTF.